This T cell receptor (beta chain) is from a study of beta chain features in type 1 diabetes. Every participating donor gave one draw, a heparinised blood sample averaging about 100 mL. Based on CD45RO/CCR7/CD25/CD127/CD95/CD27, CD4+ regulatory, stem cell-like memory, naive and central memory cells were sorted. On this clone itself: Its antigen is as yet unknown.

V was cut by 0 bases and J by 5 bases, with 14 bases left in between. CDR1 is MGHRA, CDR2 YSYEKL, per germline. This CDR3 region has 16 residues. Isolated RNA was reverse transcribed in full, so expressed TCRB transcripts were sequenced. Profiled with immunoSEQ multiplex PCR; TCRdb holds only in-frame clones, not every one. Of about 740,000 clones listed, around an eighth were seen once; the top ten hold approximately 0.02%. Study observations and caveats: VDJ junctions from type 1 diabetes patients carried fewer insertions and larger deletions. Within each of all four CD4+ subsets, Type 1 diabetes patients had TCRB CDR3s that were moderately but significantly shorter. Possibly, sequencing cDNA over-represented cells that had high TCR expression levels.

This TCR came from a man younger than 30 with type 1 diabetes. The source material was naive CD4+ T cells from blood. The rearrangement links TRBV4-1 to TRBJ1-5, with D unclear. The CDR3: CASSQDHGGLYQPQHF. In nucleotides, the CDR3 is TGCGCCAGCAGCCAAGATCACGGAGGGCTCTATCAGCCCCAGCATTTT.